This TCR beta chain was retrieved from a study of cytomegalovirus exposure and HLA in healthy donors (dated by TCRdb to 2015 to 2018). As for the study more broadly: The 666 repertoires of the first cohort and the roughly 120 validation repertoires were produced on the same platform, according to a later analysis. To predict cytomegalovirus infection status, the study brought together high-throughput TCR immunosequencing, statistical association of individual TCRs with disease status, and machine learning. The aim of the study was to test whether cataloging public T cell receptors could identify signatures of past pathogen exposure. A separate validation cohort of about 110 different subjects was used in addition to the approximately 670-subject first cohort.

Study-wide findings and limitations: The authors suggested that the approach could potentially be generalized to other disease states and immunological phenotypes. Most TCR sequences were seen in very few donors, while some public TCRs were found in many individuals. In vitro tests confirmed that a few of the cytomegalovirus-associated TCR beta chains recognize cytomegalovirus antigens. A later analysis lacked HLA typing for the validation cohort, so it scored co-occurrence in that cohort across all 120 or so repertoires. The study gave a list of 150 to 200 TCR beta chains associated with cytomegalovirus. Of the cluster scores, roughly 95% were above 0 in a later analysis, which found that TCRs clustered in the first cohort also tended to co-occur in the 120 validation repertoires. Cytomegalovirus status was reported to be diagnosed by the classifier with high specificity and sensitivity in both the original and validation cohorts.

CDR1 and CDR2 (SGHRS, YFSETQ) derive from the germline V gene. Trimmed from V: 0 bases; trimmed from J: 6 bases; junction bases lacking a gene match: 5. The CDR3 sequence holds 15 residues, the cysteine and phenylalanine included. Just the 45-base CDR3 DNA is kept, in frame starting at base 1. Receptor libraries were prepared by the immunoSEQ multiplex PCR assay. Turning to the authors' computational methods: To diagnose cytomegalovirus status from the catalog of TCR beta chain sequences, a statistical classification framework was built. TCRdb re-hosts the immuneACCESS table, in-frame sequences only. Its copies lack some clones; in the studies checked, an unresolved V gene accounts for under half of them, and the cause for the rest is not known. V, J and clone size were drawn from that table, and D and trimming were deduced from the DNA. Recorded for this sample are 150,000 to 200,000 clones; approximately 84% of them occurred a single time. Around 9.6% of the sample is in the top ten clones.

The donors were included in the validation cohort of approximately 120 subjects, a group kept apart from the roughly 670-subject first cohort. Worth noting for this clone: Its cognate antigen has yet to be identified. No base quality values were provided; no much bigger clone lies one nucleotide off.

Here the chain combines TRBV5-1 and TRBJ1-4, and TRBD1 aligns with 7 junction nucleotides. The sequenced sample consisted of PBMCs. The origin of this receptor is a man aged 25 to 40 in good health and CMV-seropositive. In nucleotides, the sequence is TGCGCCAGCAGCTTGGATGGGCAGGGGGATGAAAAACTGTTTTTT. The translation is CASSLDGQGDEKLFF.